The 29 T cell receptor beta chains below come from one sample, sequenced in a study of blood T cells in healthy people across ages. Alongside a J-beta primer mix, a sample-barcoded 5' primer served in a second PCR lasting about 7 to 11 cycles. TCRdb used MiXCR to reprocess the 5' RACE reads, holding one entry per CDR3 protein. In the table there are 550,000 to 700,000 distinct CDR3 sequences, 25% to 30% of which are singletons. Sequencing was performed on blood. These receptors originate from a woman in her 70s in good health.

This chain connects TRBV3-1 to TRBJ2-4; TRBD1 or TRBD2 may be the D gene (5 bases each). Germline V gene data show CDR1 as LGHDT and CDR2 as YNNKEL (reference sequence). This CDR3 is built from 16 residues. V lost 5 bases, J lost 2 bases, and 16 bases lay in between. Here the CDR3 DNA reads TGTGCCAGCAGCACTTGGGGGTATGGAACCAAAAACATTCAGTACTTC. Translating it yields CASSTWGYGTKNIQYF.

This clonotype has only a few counts. The chain recombines TRBV5-4 with TRBJ1-4; 8 nucleotides match TRBD1. The germline V gene encodes CDR1 SGHNT and CDR2 YYREEE (reference sequence). The CDR3 length is 14 residues. The ends lost 2 bases at V and 6 bases at J; junction bases unmatched: 3. CDR3 bases: TGTGCCAGCAGCTTTAAGGACAGGGATGAAAAACTGTTTTTT. Amino acids: CASSFKDRDEKLFF.

A few counts support this clonotype. The genes are TRBV5-1 and TRBJ2-5, with D possibly matching TRBD2 (6 bases). Trimming took 6 bases from V and 4 from J, leaving 19 bases between them. CDR1 SGHRS and CDR2 YFSETQ come from the germline V gene. This CDR3 is 15 amino acids long. In nucleotides, the CDR3 is TGCGCCAGCAAAGTCACAGCCGGGGGAGGAGAGACCCAGTACTTC. Translating it yields CASKVTAGGGETQYF.

This chain uses TRBV2 with TRBJ2-2; 8 nucleotides agree with TRBD1. Germline CDR1 is SNHLY and CDR2 is FYNNEI. The CDR3 sequence is 13 residues long. After removal of 7 bases from V and 7 bases from J, the junction contained 5 bases not matched to a gene. CDR3 nucleotide sequence: TGTGCCAGCACTAACAGGGGGGTCGGGGAGCTGTTTTTT. Encoded protein: CASTNRGVGELFF.

The V gene is TRBV7-2, the J gene TRBJ2-5; D perhaps matches TRBD2 (5 bases). The germline V gene has CDR1 SGHTA and CDR2 FQGNSA. CDR3 size: 12 residues. Trimming took 4 bases from V and 8 from J, leaving 11 bases between them. CDR3 nucleotides: TGTGCCAGCAGCTCGCGGACTGGAACCCAGTACTTC. This translates into CASSSRTGTQYF.

This clonotype showed up just once. An end of the junction differs from the germline gene, which may be a read error. The genes are TRBV7-2 and TRBJ2-3; D is possibly TRBD2 (5 bases). Per the germline V gene, CDR1 is SGHTA and CDR2 is FQGNSA. CDR3 length: 13 amino acids. The CDR3 bases are TGTGTCAGCAGCGGTGGGGGCACAGATACGCAGTATTTT. Translated: CVSSGGGTDTQYF.

The rearrangement uses TRBV5-1 and TRBJ2-7; 8 bases are a match to TRBD2. The CDR3 is 15 amino acids. Germline V gene sequence: CDR1 SGHRS, CDR2 YFSETQ. Losses at the gene ends were 4 bases for V and 6 bases for J; bases not matched to a gene: 12. The CDR3 is CASSHGPAGVGEQYF. The CDR3 DNA sequence: TGCGCCAGCAGCCACGGACCAGCGGGAGTGGGCGAGCAGTACTTC. Supplemented by reference TRBV5-1 and TRBJ2-7, the full variable domain reads KAGVTQTPRYLIKTRGQQVTLSCSPISGHRSVSWYQQTPGQGLQFLFEYFSETQRNKGNFPGRFSGRQFSNSRSEMNVSTLELGDSALYLCASSHGPAGVGEQYFGPGTRLTVT.

This clonotype was counted only a few times. The chain is built from TRBV30 and TRBJ1-4; D is unclear. The V gene lost 3 bases and the J gene lost 5 bases, with 10 bases spanning the gap. The CDR3 consists of 13 residues. Germline-derived CDR1 and CDR2 are GTSNPN and SVGIG (reference sequence). Written as DNA, the CDR3 is TGTGCCTGGAGGGGTCAGATGAATGAAAAACTGTTTTTT. Encoded protein: CAWRGQMNEKLFF.

This clonotype was detected ten times or more. The rearrangement joins TRBV7-2 to TRBJ2-7; D remains unclear. Trimming took 1 base from V and 7 from J, leaving 14 bases between them. The length of the CDR3 is 14 residues. CDR1 is SGHTA, CDR2 FQGNSA, per germline. In nucleotides, the CDR3 is TGTGCCAGCAGCTTAGGCAGGCTCCCGGTGGAGCAGTACTTC. Protein product: CASSLGRLPVEQYF.

V usage is TRBV20-1 and J usage is TRBJ2-5; 11 bases are shared with TRBD2. The J call is doubtful: the DNA matches TRBJ2-1 better. CDR3 length: 14 amino acids. Germline-derived CDR1 and CDR2 are DFQATT and SNEGSKA (reference sequence). CDR3 DNA sequence: TGCAGTGCTAGGGGGATAGCGGGGGGGCCCAAGCAGTTCTTC. The encoded protein is CSARGIAGGPKQFF.

Comment on this clonotype: The germline gene is not matched at one end of the junction; a read error may be the cause. The chain uses TRBV7-8 and TRBJ1-4; D is perhaps TRBD1 (5 bases). This CDR3 comprises 15 residues. CDR1 SGHVS and CDR2 FQNEAQ come from the germline V gene. CDR3 sequence (DNA): TGTGCCAGCAGCTCCTCTCGGGGGGTCGGTGAAAAACCGTTTTTT. Translating gives CASSSSRGVGEKPFF.

The chain employs TRBV5-1 and TRBJ2-7; possible D gene TRBD2, 5 bases. The length of the CDR3 is 14 residues. V was shortened by 0 bases and J by 2 bases, with 9 bases between the two germline ends. Germline CDR1 SGHRS, CDR2 YFSETQ. CDR3 bases: TGCGCCAGCAGCTTGGACGGGGATCCCTACGAGCAGTACTTC. This sequence encodes CASSLDGDPYEQYF.

Here the CDR3 reads CSVGDETQYF. As DNA, the CDR3 is TGCTCCGTGGGGGACGAGACCCAGTACTTC. This chain uses TRBV20-1 with TRBJ2-5; tentatively, D is TRBD1 or TRBD2 (5 bases each). From germline, CDR1 is DFQATT and CDR2 SNEGSKA (reference sequence). There are 10 residues in the CDR3.

This clonotype was seen more than once but under ten times. Given the absence of the conserved phenylalanine or tryptophan at the CDR3 end, a read error is likely. The rearrangement uses TRBV12-3 or TRBV12-4 and TRBJ1-6; tentatively, D is TRBD1 (5 bases). Trimming shortened V by 5 bases and J by 6 bases, and 23 bases separated the two germline ends. The CDR3 contains 18 residues. The CDR3 DNA reads as TGTGCCAGCAGTCCTTCCGGGTTTGATAGGGGAGGTAATTCACCCCTCCACCTT. It translates to CASSPSGFDRGGNSPLHL.

This clonotype occurred a few times. The chain has TRBV2 and TRBJ2-2, with 10 bases aligning to TRBD1. The junction had 5 bases not matched to a gene; V was cut back by 8 bases and J by 8 bases. CDR3 length: 13 residues. CDR1 is SNHLY and CDR2 is FYNNEI in the germline V gene. As DNA, the CDR3 is TGTGCCAGCCGGGACAGGGGAACGGGGGAGCTGTTTTTT. Translated: CASRDRGTGELFF.

Concerning this clonotype: Because it lacks the conserved phenylalanine or tryptophan at the end, this CDR3 is likely a read error. The rearrangement links TRBV15 to TRBJ2-4, with 7 bases fitting TRBD1. V lost 3 bases, J lost 6 bases, and 11 bases stayed unmatched. This CDR3 spans 16 amino acids. The germline gives CDR1 LNHNV, CDR2 YYDKDF (reference sequence). The CDR3 reads CATSSRVKGARNIQYL. DNA for the CDR3: TGTGCCACCAGCAGTAGAGTTAAGGGGGCGAGAAACATTCAGTACCTC.

This clonotype was detected once. The rearrangement links TRBV10-3 to TRBJ1-2, with 9 bases aligning to TRBD1. Germline CDR1 and CDR2: ENHRY and SYGVKD. V gave up 10 bases and J gave up 5 bases; unmatched junction bases: 8. The CDR3 is 13 amino acids. The CDR3 reads CAKSAGTGYGYTF. CDR3 sequence (DNA): TGTGCCAAATCAGCCGGGACAGGGTATGGCTACACCTTC.

Only a few counts were recorded for this clonotype. The chain combines TRBV20-1 with TRBJ1-3, with D unresolved. Germline CDR1 DFQATT, CDR2 SNEGSKA (reference sequence). V lost 3 bases to trimming and J lost 3 bases, with 6 bases between them. The CDR3 has 12 residues. The CDR3 nucleotides are TGCAGTGCTAGGTCGGATGGAAACACCATATATTTT. Amino acid sequence: CSARSDGNTIYF.

The CDR3 DNA reads as TGTGCCAGCAGCTTACCCGAGCCTCCAAGCACTGAAGCTTTCTTT. Protein sequence: CASSLPEPPSTEAFF. The genes are TRBV7-2 and TRBJ1-1, with D uncertain. Germline loops: CDR1 SGHTA, CDR2 FQGNSA. V dropped 2 bases and J dropped 4 bases, with 14 bases sitting between them. The CDR3 has 15 residues.

This clonotype was seen a handful of times. This chain connects TRBV12-3 or TRBV12-4 to TRBJ1-2; TRBD1 might be the D (6 bases). The CDR3 extends over 13 amino acids. Trimming cost V 6 bases and J 7 bases, with 15 bases left between them. The CDR3 region has the DNA TGTGCCAGCAGCCCCCAGGCGGGGGCTGGCTACACCTTC. Its protein product is CASSPQAGAGYTF.

This clonotype was counted only a few times. The chain recombines TRBV29-1 with TRBJ2-3, with unresolved D. V lost 7 bases and J 6 bases, leaving 17 bases between the germline ends. Germline V lookup: CDR1 SQVTM, CDR2 ANQGSEA. This CDR3 region has 13 residues. The chain's CDR3 is CSGSRARLDTQYF. In DNA, the CDR3 is TGCAGCGGCTCCCGGGCACGCCTCGATACGCAGTATTTT.

V is TRBV7-9 and J is TRBJ1-2; D might be TRBD1 (6 bases). Germline V gene sequence: CDR1 SEHNR, CDR2 FQNEAQ (reference sequence). This CDR3 has 17 residues. V was pared by 3 bases and J by 8 bases, with 25 bases between. This chain's CDR3 is CASSFDGRGGRGLGYTF. CDR3 bases: TGTGCCAGCAGCTTCGATGGTCGTGGGGGGCGAGGATTAGGCTACACCTTC.

V is TRBV3-1 and J is TRBJ2-7, with a weak D call TRBD1 (6 bases). Germline CDR1 LGHDT, CDR2 YNNKEL (reference sequence). V was pared by 3 bases and J by 7 bases, with 13 bases between. The CDR3 spans 13 residues. DNA of the CDR3: TGTGCCAGCAGCCAGTCAGGGGTAGAAGAGCAGTACGTC. Its protein is CASSQSGVEEQYV.

The chain combines TRBV5-6 with TRBJ1-2, with TRBD1 matching over 10 bases. Per the germline V gene, CDR1 is SGHDT and CDR2 is YYEEEE. V was pared by 2 bases and J by 3 bases, with 4 bases of the junction left unmatched. The CDR3 has 15 amino acids. This CDR3 is CASSFRDRGDYGYTF. DNA for the CDR3: TGTGCCAGCAGCTTTAGGGACAGGGGTGACTATGGCTACACCTTC.

This chain joins TRBV20-1 and TRBJ1-1; D is unclear. Trimming shortened V by 4 bases and J by 1 base, and 16 bases separated the two germline ends. This CDR3 has 15 amino acids. CDR1 DFQATT and CDR2 SNEGSKA come from the germline V gene (reference sequence). CDR3 nucleotide sequence: TGCAGTGCTAAGAAGGTGATGCGGGGGAACACTGAAGCTTTCTTT. This codes for CSAKKVMRGNTEAFF.

The gene calls are TRBV11-2 and TRBJ2-7; 11 bases are shared with TRBD2. Germline V gene sequence: CDR1 SGHAT, CDR2 FQNNGV. The CDR3 totals 15 residues. V gave up 4 bases and J gave up 2 bases; unmatched junction bases: 4. The CDR3: CASSYELAGAYEQYF. The CDR3 DNA follows: TGTGCCAGCAGCTATGAACTAGCGGGGGCCTACGAGCAGTACTTC.

The chain uses TRBV2 and TRBJ2-5; 7 bases line up with TRBD2. Trimming cost V 6 bases and J 1 base; bases outside gene matches: 14. The CDR3 covers 17 residues. Germline values: CDR1 SNHLY, CDR2 FYNNEI. CDR3 loop: CASSYVKASGLQETQYF. CDR3 nucleotides: TGTGCCAGCAGCTACGTCAAAGCTAGCGGCCTCCAAGAGACCCAGTACTTC.

This clonotype was detected many times. This sequence joins TRBV12-3 or TRBV12-4 and TRBJ2-5, with TRBD1 identical over 9 bases. The CDR3 has 13 residues. J gave up 2 bases and V 8 bases, and 3 bases lay outside the gene matches. In DNA, the CDR3 is TGTGCCAGCGGGGACAGGGCTCAAGAGACCCAGTACTTC. Encoded protein: CASGDRAQETQYF.

This clonotype came up a few times. The V call is TRBV5-1, the J call TRBJ2-5; no clear D gene. The tail of the sequence fits TRBJ2-1 better, so the J call may be wrong. The V gene's germline CDR1 is SGHRS and CDR2 YFSETQ. This CDR3 is built from 13 residues. In DNA, the CDR3 is TGCGCCAGCAGAGCTGAGGATAGGGCTGAGCAGTTCTTC. Protein sequence: CASRAEDRAEQFF.